This T cell receptor beta chain is from a study of blood T cell repertoires in COVID-19 (dated by TCRdb to 2020 to 2022). A note on the overall study: Collaborator samples came from the United States, Italy and Spain and covered acute and convalescent phases of COVID-19. Deeply sampled blood TCRbeta repertoires from subjects exposed to, actively infected with, or recovered from COVID-19 were included in the dataset. Samples were obtained from the ongoing ImmuneRACE study (first 160 participants) and from about 1,300 subjects provided by 6 global collaborators. Sample metadata almost always included a de-identified subject ID, COVID-19 status, age in years and sex. Where available, HLA class I and class II types were obtained from metadata supplied by the sample provider rather than from assay-based typing. The material from the prospective study consisted of cDNA or gDNA derived from T cells, B-cell-depleted T cells, or PBMCs. The repertoires were released in a freely available public database intended as a resource for research on the immune response to SARS-CoV-2.

Each collaborating institution followed its own protocols to collect whole blood in K2EDTA tubes. For TCRbeta analysis, collaborators shipped samples as frozen whole blood, isolated PBMCs, or DNA extracted from either of those sample types. TCRbeta CDR3 regions were amplified from genomic DNA by means of the immunoSEQ Assay, a bias-controlled multiplex PCR. Turning to the authors' computational methods: Within the assay, amplification of reference gene primers was used to estimate how many nucleated cells each sample contained. To quantify the absolute abundance of each unique TCRbeta CDR3 rearrangement, sequence reads were collapsed and filtered. For each sample, productive Simpson clonality was calculated as the square root of Simpson's diversity index over productive rearrangements. In TCRdb, the immuneACCESS table is reduced to in-frame sequences with V and J assigned. These tables do not hold every clone; where another copy was compared, an unresolved V gene accounts for under half, and the others remain unexplained. That table is the source of V, J and clone size, and D and trimming were worked out from the DNA. The sample records approximately 170,000 clones, about 88% of which are singletons. The ten largest account for roughly a sixth of the sample.

This clone has just a few counts. Which antigen it targets is not known. It has no much larger one-base neighbor in the sample; base qualities were not kept. Overall results and qualifications from the work: The quantity of clinical and demographic metadata differed by source and by participant and was supplied without curation.

This sequence originates from a man aged 55 to 70 with active or convalescent COVID-19. Input material: peripheral blood.

The DNA sequence is TGTGCCAGTAGTCTAACAGGAACCTACGAGCAGTACTTC. Translated, this is CASSLTGTYEQYF. The V and J segments used are TRBV19 and TRBJ2-7; TRBD1 might be the D gene, on 5 matching bases. The germline V gene (reference sequence) specifies LNHDA as CDR1 and SQIVND as CDR2. The CDR3 spans 13 residues, from the cysteine through the phenylalanine. CDR3 DNA only is kept here, 39 bases in frame from base 1. Deletion took 5 bases off V and 2 bases off J, with a span of 10 bases between the germline ends.